Only a few counts were recorded for the clone carrying this T cell receptor beta chain. Its matching antigen is unknown. Cultured CD4+ T-cell DNA underwent Oncomine TCR Beta short-read sequencing. TCRdb re-derived calls from the PCR reads in MiXCR, one entry per CDR3 protein. The sample has 2,500 to 3,000 distinct CDR3 sequences, 35% to 45% seen once. These data originate in a study of vaccination and CD4 T cells after COVID-19. Study findings and constraints: The median SARS-CoV-2-reactive clonotype number increased from roughly 19 to 38, without statistical significance.

With 7 bases clipped from V and 7 bases from J, the junction kept 10 bases outside the gene matches. Germline loops: CDR1 SNHLY, CDR2 FYNNEI. CDR3 length: 13 amino acids. Sample treatment: approximately 11-day PBMC culture with coronavirus spike peptide pools or control peptides (ViraFEST assay). The unexposed donor's CD4+ T cells were collected before the COVID-19 pandemic (2011-2018). The V call is TRBV2, the J call TRBJ2-7, with 7 bases identical to TRBD1. The sequenced sample was CD4+ T cells from blood, cultured in vitro. This TCR was sampled from a human donor in good health. This CDR3 is CASTVTGVLEQYF. CDR3 DNA: TGTGCCAGCACCGTCACAGGGGTCCTAGAGCAGTACTTC.